This is a list of T cell receptor beta chains from one sample in a study of blood T cell repertoires in COVID-19. Assay: immunoSEQ multiplex PCR; the TCRdb copy retains only in-frame clones and omits some. The table records tens of thousands of clones, 82% of them present only once. Sequencing was performed on peripheral blood. Receptor source: a man in his fifties or sixties with acute or convalescent COVID-19. Both conserved end residues are part of each CDR3. The D gene is left open where the match is weak. Size tells how often a clone was seen (once, few, many) or the class of an expanded clone, and some rows leave it out.

V: TRBV19; size: -; J: TRBJ2-6; D: -; DNA: TGTGCCAGTAGTCCTAAGACAGCGGGGGCCAACGTCCTGACTTTC; CDR3: CASSPKTAGANVLTF
V: TRBV11-3; size: -; J: TRBJ2-5; D: -; DNA: TGTGCCAGCAGCTTAGACTACAGGGAAGGCGCAGAGACCCAGTACTTC; CDR3: CASSLDYREGAETQYF
V: TRBV20-1; size: -; J: TRBJ1-2; D: -; DNA: TGCAGTGGCTTCAGTGTGGGCTACACCTTC; CDR3: CSGFSVGYTF
V: TRBV15; size: -; J: TRBJ2-7; D: -; DNA: TGTGCCACCAGCAGAGACAGGGAAGTCTACGAGCAGTACTTC; CDR3: CATSRDREVYEQYF
V: TRBV7-9; size: few; J: TRBJ1-5; D: -; DNA: TGTGCCAGCAGCTTAGAGGCGGAACAGCCCCAGCATTTT; CDR3: CASSLEAEQPQHF
V: TRBV7-2; size: -; J: TRBJ2-5; D: TRBD2; DNA: TGTGCCAGCAGCCGCCCTCATCGGGGGGGCTTCCAAGAGACCCAGTACTTC; CDR3: CASSRPHRGGFQETQYF
V: TRBV6-5; size: -; J: TRBJ1-1; D: -; DNA: TGTGCCAGCAGTTACTACAGGGAAAAGATGACTGAAGCTTTCTTT; CDR3: CASSYYREKMTEAFF
V: TRBV6-2/TRBV6-3; size: -; J: TRBJ1-1; D: -; DNA: TGTGCCAGCAGTGACAGCTTTGAAGCTTTCTTT; CDR3: CASSDSFEAFF
V: TRBV10-3; size: -; J: TRBJ1-1; D: -; DNA: TGTGCCATCAGGCTATCGGAGGCAACTGAAGCTTTCTTT; CDR3: CAIRLSEATEAFF
V: TRBV7-2; size: -; J: TRBJ2-7; D: TRBD1; DNA: TGTGCCAGCAGCTCCCCGGGACAGATCTACGAGCAGTACTTC; CDR3: CASSSPGQIYEQYF
V: TRBV21-1; size: -; J: TRBJ2-7; D: -; DNA: TGTGCCAGCAGCAACGGGACAGGCCCTTACGAGCAGTACTTC; CDR3: CASSNGTGPYEQYF
V: TRBV6-1; size: -; J: TRBJ2-1; D: -; DNA: TGTGCCAGCAGTGACATCTACAATGAGCAGTTCTTC; CDR3: CASSDIYNEQFF
V: TRBV25-1; size: -; J: TRBJ1-2; D: -; DNA: TGTGCCAGCAGTCTTCATTTCGCGGGTGGCTACACCTTC; CDR3: CASSLHFAGGYTF
V: TRBV28; size: once; J: TRBJ2-2; D: -; DNA: TGTGCCAGCATCTCGGGATGGGAGCTGTTTTTT; CDR3: CASISGWELFF
V: TRBV27; size: -; J: TRBJ2-3; D: -; DNA: TGTGCCAGCAGCCTACTAGCAGTGATTAGCACAGATACGCAGTATTTT; CDR3: CASSLLAVISTDTQYF
V: TRBV3-1/TRBV3-2; size: -; J: TRBJ2-2; D: TRBD2; DNA: TGTGCCAGCAGCCAAGCTGTTAGCGGGATGGGCACCGGGGAGCTGTTTTTT; CDR3: CASSQAVSGMGTGELFF
V: TRBV5-4; size: -; J: TRBJ1-6; D: TRBD1; DNA: TGTGCCAGCAGCTTGGGGGGGACAGGGGTATTAAATTCACCCCTCCACTTT; CDR3: CASSLGGTGVLNSPLHF
V: TRBV5-8; size: -; J: TRBJ2-4; D: TRBD1; DNA: TGTGCCAGCAGTTTCATCGGGACAGAATTAGCCAAAAACATTCAGTACTTC; CDR3: CASSFIGTELAKNIQYF
V: TRBV11-2; size: -; J: TRBJ1-1; D: TRBD1; DNA: TGTGCCAGCAGGTTACAGGGACAGCAGAACACTGAAGCTTTCTTT; CDR3: CASRLQGQQNTEAFF
V: TRBV10-3; size: few; J: TRBJ1-2; D: -; DNA: TGTGCCATCAGCGTGGGGTTCGGGAGCTATGGCTACACCTTC; CDR3: CAISVGFGSYGYTF
V: TRBV28; size: once; J: TRBJ1-5; D: -; DNA: TGTGCCAGCAGTACCCCGGGGAGAAATCAGCCCCAGCATTTT; CDR3: CASSTPGRNQPQHF
V: TRBV7-2; size: -; J: TRBJ2-6; D: TRBD1; DNA: TGTGCCAGCAGCTCAACCGGGACAGGGGCCGGGGCCAACGTCCTGACTTTC; CDR3: CASSSTGTGAGANVLTF
V: TRBV5-1; size: -; J: TRBJ1-1; D: TRBD1; DNA: TGCGCCAGCAGGAGGACAGGATTGAACACTGAAGCTTTCTTT; CDR3: CASRRTGLNTEAFF
V: TRBV5-1; size: -; J: TRBJ2-3; D: -; DNA: TGCGCCAGCAGCTTGGGAACTTTCGGCACAGATACGCAGTATTTT; CDR3: CASSLGTFGTDTQYF
V: TRBV19; size: -; J: TRBJ2-3; D: TRBD2; DNA: TGTGCCAGTAGTACTAGCGGGGGGGCTGGAGATACGCAGTATTTT; CDR3: CASSTSGGAGDTQYF
V: TRBV2; size: -; J: TRBJ1-2; D: -; DNA: TGTGCCAGCCAACTACAGGGATCTGGCTACACCTTC; CDR3: CASQLQGSGYTF
V: TRBV24-1; size: -; J: TRBJ1-2; D: TRBD1; DNA: TGTGCCACCAGTGATGACAGGGTCAACTATGGCTACACCTTC; CDR3: CATSDDRVNYGYTF
V: TRBV12-3/TRBV12-4; size: -; J: TRBJ1-3; D: -; DNA: TGTGCCAGCAGTCCTTTTTCGGACACCATATATTTT; CDR3: CASSPFSDTIYF
V: TRBV29-1; size: -; J: TRBJ1-1; D: -; DNA: TGCAGCTCGAAGGGGAATTACGGCACTGAAGCTTTCTTT; CDR3: CSSKGNYGTEAFF
V: TRBV12-3/TRBV12-4; size: once; J: TRBJ1-2; D: TRBD1; DNA: TGTGCCAGCAGCACTGACAGGGTTCGCTACACCTTC; CDR3: CASSTDRVRYTF
V: TRBV7-2; size: -; J: TRBJ2-3; D: -; DNA: TGTGCCAGCAGCTTAACACAGGCCTATACGCAGTATTTT; CDR3: CASSLTQAYTQYF
V: TRBV28; size: once; J: TRBJ1-1; D: -; DNA: TGTGCCAGCAGCAGGCCAGCGAACACTGAAGCTTTCTTT; CDR3: CASSRPANTEAFF
V: TRBV5-8; size: -; J: TRBJ1-3; D: -; DNA: TGTGCCAGCAGCTTAGGACACAGAAACACCATATATTTT; CDR3: CASSLGHRNTIYF
V: TRBV15; size: -; J: TRBJ2-7; D: TRBD2; DNA: TGTGCCACCAGCACCTATGGACTAGCGGGGATTCAGTACTTC; CDR3: CATSTYGLAGIQYF
V: TRBV30; size: -; J: TRBJ1-4; D: -; DNA: TGTGCCTGCACCACAGGGATTACGAATGAAAAACTGTTTTTT; CDR3: CACTTGITNEKLFF